This T cell receptor beta chain derives from a study of blood T cell repertoires in COVID-19. Clones were read by immunoSEQ multiplex PCR, and TCRdb kept only the in-frame ones, dropping some. The sample has about 220,000 clones; approximately 85% are singletons. The germline V gene encodes CDR1 SEHNR and CDR2 FQNEAQ (reference sequence). The CDR3 sequence is 14 residues long. Trimming cost V 1 base and J 2 bases, with 8 bases left between them. V gene TRBV7-9 combines with J gene TRBJ1-2; D may be TRBD1 (6 bases). Sequenced sample: peripheral blood. This clonotype was obtained from a woman older than 75 with COVID-19, enrolled during active disease. CDR3 protein: CASSLEQGNYGYTF. CDR3 coding DNA: TGTGCCAGCAGCTTAGAACAGGGAAACTATGGCTACACCTTC.